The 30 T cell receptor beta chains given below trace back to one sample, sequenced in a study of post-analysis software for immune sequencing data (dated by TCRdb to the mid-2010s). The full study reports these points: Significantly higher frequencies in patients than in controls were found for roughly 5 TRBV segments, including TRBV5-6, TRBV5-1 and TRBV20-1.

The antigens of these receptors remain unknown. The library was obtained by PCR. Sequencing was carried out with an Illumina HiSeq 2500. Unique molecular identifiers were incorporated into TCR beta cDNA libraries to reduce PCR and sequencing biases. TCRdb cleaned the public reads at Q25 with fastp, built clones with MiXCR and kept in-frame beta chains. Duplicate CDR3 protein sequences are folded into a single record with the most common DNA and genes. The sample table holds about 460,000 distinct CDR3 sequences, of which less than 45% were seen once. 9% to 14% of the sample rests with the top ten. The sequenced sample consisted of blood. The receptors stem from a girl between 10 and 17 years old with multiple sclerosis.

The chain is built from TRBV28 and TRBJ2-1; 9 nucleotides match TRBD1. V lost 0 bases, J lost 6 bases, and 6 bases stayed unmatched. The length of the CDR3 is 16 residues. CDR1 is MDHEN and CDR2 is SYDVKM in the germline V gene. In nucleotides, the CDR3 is TGTGCCAGCAGTTTATGGGGGACAGGGTTACCCAATGAGCAGTTCTTC. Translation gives CASSLWGTGLPNEQFF.

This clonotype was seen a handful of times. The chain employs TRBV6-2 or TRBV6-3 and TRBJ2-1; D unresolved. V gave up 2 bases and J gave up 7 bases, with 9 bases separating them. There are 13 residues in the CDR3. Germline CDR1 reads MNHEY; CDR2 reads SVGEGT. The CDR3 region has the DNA TGTGCCAGCAGTTACGTCAATGCGAATGAGCAGTTCTTC. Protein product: CASSYVNANEQFF.

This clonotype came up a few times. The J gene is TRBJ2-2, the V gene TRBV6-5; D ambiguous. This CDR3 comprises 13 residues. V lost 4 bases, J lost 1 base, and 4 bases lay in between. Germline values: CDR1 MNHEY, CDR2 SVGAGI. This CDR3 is CASSSRNTGELFF. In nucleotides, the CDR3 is TGTGCCAGCAGTTCTCGGAACACCGGGGAGCTGTTTTTT.

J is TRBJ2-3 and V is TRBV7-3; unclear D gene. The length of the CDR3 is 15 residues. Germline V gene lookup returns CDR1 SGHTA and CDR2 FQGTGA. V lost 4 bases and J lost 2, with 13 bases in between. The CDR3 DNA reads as TGTGCCAGCAGCTCTACCGACTGGTCCACAGATACGCAGTATTTT. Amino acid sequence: CASSSTDWSTDTQYF.

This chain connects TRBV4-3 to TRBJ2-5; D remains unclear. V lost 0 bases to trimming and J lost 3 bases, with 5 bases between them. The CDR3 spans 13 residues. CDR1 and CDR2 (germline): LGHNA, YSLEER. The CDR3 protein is CASSQDHEETQYF. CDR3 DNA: TGCGCCAGCAGCCAAGACCATGAAGAGACCCAGTACTTC.

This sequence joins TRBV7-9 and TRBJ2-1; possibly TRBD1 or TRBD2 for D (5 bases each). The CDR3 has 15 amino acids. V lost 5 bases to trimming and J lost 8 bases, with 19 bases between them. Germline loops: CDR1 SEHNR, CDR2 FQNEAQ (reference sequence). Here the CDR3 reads CASSPGGGSVDEQFF. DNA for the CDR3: TGTGCCAGCAGCCCAGGTGGGGGATCAGTGGATGAGCAGTTCTTC.

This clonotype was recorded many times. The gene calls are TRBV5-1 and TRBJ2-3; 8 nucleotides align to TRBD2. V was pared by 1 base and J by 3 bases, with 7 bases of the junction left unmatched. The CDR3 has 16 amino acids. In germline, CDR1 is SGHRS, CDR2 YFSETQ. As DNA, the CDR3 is TGCGCCAGCAGCTTGAGATCAGCGGGAGTGACAGATACGCAGTATTTT. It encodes CASSLRSAGVTDTQYF.

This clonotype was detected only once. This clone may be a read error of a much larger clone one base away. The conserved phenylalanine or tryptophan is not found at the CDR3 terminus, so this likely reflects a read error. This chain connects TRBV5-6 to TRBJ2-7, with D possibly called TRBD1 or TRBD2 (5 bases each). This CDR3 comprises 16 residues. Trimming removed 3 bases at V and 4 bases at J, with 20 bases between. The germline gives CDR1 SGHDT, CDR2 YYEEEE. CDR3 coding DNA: TGTGCCAGCAGCTGGAACTCACCGGCCGGGGCTTACGAGCAGTACTGC. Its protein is CASSWNSPAGAYEQYC.

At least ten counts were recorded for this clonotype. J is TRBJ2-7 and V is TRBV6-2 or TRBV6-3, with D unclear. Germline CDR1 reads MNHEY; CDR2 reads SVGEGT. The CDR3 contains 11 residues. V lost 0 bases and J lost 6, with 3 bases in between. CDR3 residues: CASSYSREQYF. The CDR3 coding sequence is TGTGCCAGCAGTTACTCGCGCGAGCAGTACTTC.

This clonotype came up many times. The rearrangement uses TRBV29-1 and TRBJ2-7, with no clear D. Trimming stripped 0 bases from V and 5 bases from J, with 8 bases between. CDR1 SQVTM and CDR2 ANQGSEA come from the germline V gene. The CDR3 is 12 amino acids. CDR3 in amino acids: CSVEDQGNEQYF. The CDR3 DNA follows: TGCAGCGTTGAAGATCAAGGAAACGAGCAGTACTTC.

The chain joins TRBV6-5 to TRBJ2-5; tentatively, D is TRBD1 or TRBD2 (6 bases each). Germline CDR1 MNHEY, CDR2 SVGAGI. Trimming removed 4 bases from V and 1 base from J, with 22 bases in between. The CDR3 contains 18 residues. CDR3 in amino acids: CASSSGAHPKPLQETQYF. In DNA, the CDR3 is TGTGCCAGCAGTTCGGGGGCCCATCCCAAACCTCTCCAAGAGACCCAGTACTTC.

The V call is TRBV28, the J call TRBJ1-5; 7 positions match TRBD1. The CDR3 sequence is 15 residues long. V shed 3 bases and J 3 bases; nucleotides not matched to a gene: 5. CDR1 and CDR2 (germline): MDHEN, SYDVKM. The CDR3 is CASSLGQRLNQPQHF. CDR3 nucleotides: TGTGCCAGCAGTTTGGGACAGCGCCTCAATCAGCCCCAGCATTTT.

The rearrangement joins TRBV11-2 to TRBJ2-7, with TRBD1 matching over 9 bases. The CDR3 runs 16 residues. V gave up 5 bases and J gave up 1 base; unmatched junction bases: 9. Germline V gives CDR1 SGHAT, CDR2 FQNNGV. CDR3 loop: CASSMNTGTGSYEQYF. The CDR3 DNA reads TGTGCCAGCAGCATGAACACCGGGACAGGGTCCTACGAGCAGTACTTC.

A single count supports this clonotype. In nucleotides, the CDR3 is TGCGCCAGCAGCTTGGGGGACTATGCGGATACGCAGTATTTT. It encodes CASSLGDYADTQYF. The chain links TRBV5-1 to TRBJ2-3, with 7 bases that match TRBD2. The V and J ends lost 0 bases and 6 bases, in that order; junction bases with no gene match: 4. CDR1 and CDR2 (germline): SGHRS, YFSETQ. This CDR3 region has 14 residues.

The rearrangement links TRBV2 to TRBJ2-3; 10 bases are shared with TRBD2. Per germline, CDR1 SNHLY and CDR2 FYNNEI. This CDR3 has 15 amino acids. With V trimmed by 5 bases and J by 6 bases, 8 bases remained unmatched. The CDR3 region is CASSTGTSGADTQYF. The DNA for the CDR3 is TGTGCCAGCAGTACGGGAACTAGCGGGGCGGATACGCAGTATTTT.

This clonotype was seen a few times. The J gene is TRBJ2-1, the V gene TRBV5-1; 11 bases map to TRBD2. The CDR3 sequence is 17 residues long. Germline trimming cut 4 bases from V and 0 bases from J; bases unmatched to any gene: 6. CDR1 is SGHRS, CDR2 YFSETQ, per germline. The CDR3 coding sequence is TGCGCCAGCAGCGCCGGGACTAGCGGAAGCTCCTACAATGAGCAGTTCTTC. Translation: CASSAGTSGSSYNEQFF.

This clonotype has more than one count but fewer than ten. The CDR3 DNA sequence: TGCAGTGCTCCCACCCTGGAGGGAGGTGGCGATGAGCAGTTCTTC. Its translation is CSAPTLEGGGDEQFF. The V gene is TRBV20-1, the J gene TRBJ2-1, with D perhaps TRBD2 (6 bases). CDR1 DFQATT and CDR2 SNEGSKA come from the germline V gene (reference sequence). The CDR3 spans 15 residues. V was trimmed by 5 bases and J by 8 bases, leaving 22 bases between them.

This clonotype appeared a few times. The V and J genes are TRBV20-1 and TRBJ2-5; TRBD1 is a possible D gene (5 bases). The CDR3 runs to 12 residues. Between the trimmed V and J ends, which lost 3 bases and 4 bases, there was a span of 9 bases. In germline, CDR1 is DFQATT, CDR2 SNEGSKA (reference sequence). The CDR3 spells CSARYRGETQYF. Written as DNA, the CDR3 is TGCAGTGCTAGGTATAGGGGAGAGACCCAGTACTTC.

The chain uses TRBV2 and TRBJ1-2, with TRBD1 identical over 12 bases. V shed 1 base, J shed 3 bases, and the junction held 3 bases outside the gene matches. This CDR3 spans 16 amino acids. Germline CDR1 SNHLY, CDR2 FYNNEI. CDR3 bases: TGTGCCAGCAGTGAAGAGGGGACAGGGGGCGACTATGGCTACACCTTC. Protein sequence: CASSEEGTGGDYGYTF.

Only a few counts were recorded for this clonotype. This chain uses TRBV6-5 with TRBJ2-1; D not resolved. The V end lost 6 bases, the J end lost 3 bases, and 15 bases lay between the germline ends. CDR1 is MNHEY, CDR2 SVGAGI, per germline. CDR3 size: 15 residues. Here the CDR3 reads CASSPTNSDYNEQFF. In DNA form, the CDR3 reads TGTGCCAGCAGCCCGACAAACTCTGACTACAATGAGCAGTTCTTC.

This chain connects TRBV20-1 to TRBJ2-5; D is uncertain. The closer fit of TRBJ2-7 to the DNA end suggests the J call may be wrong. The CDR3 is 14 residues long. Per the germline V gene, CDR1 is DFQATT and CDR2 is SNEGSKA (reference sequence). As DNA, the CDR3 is TGCAGTGCTAGAGAGGCAGACCATTCTTACGAGCAGTACTTC. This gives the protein CSAREADHSYEQYF.

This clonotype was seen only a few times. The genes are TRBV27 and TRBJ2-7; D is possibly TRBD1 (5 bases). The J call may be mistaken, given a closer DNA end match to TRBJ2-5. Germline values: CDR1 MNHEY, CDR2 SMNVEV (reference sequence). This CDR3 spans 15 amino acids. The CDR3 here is CASSPISRVGETQYF. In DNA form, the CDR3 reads TGTGCCAGCAGTCCAATAAGCAGGGTTGGGGAGACCCAGTACTTC.

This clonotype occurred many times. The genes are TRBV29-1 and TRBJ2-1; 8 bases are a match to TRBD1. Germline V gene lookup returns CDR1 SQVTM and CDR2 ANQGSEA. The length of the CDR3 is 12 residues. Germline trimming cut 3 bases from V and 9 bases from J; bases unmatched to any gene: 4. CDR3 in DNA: TGCAGCGTTGACAGGGGGCGTGGTGAGCAGTTCTTC. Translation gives CSVDRGRGEQFF.

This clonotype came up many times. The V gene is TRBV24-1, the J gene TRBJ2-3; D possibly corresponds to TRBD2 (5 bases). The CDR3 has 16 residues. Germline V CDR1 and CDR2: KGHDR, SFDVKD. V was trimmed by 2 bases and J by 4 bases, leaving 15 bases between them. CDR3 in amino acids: CATSDSGVALADTQYF. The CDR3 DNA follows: TGTGCCACCAGTGATTCCGGGGTAGCGTTGGCAGATACGCAGTATTTT.

Here the CDR3 reads CASSLGLYTIYF. The CDR3, as DNA: TGTGCCAGCAGTTTGGGTCTTTACACCATATATTTT. This rearrangement joins TRBV12-3 or TRBV12-4 to TRBJ1-3; no definite D call. The CDR3 is made up of 12 amino acids. V lost 3 bases to trimming and J lost 8 bases, with 8 bases between them.

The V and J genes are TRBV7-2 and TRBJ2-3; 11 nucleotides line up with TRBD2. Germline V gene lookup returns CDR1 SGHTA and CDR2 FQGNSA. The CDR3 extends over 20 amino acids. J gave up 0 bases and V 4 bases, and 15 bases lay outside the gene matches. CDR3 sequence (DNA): TGTGCCAGCAGCTATTCCTTACTAGCGGGAGCGGGGTCTAGCACAGATACGCAGTATTTT. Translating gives CASSYSLLAGAGSSTDTQYF.

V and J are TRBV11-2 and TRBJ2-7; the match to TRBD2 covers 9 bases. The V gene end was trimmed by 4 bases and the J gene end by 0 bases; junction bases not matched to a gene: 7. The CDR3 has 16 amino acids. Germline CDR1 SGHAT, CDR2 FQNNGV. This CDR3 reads CASSSPWTSVSYEQYF. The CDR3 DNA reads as TGTGCCAGCAGCTCCCCGTGGACTAGCGTCTCCTACGAGCAGTACTTC.

The CDR3 region has the DNA TGTGCCAGCAGCTTAGGGACAACCCACACAGATACGCAGTATTTT. As protein: CASSLGTTHTDTQYF. V and J are TRBV7-6 and TRBJ2-3; possibly TRBD1 for D (5 bases). Germline V gives CDR1 SGHVS, CDR2 FNYEAQ. Trimming shortened V by 1 base and J by 2 bases, and 10 bases separated the two germline ends. The CDR3 is 15 residues long.

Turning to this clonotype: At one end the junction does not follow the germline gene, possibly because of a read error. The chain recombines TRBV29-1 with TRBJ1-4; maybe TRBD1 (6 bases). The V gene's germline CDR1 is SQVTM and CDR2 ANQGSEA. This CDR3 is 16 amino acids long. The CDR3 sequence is CSVVPGPGTTNEELFF. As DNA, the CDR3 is TGCAGCGTTGTCCCCGGTCCAGGGACAACTAATGAAGAACTGTTTTTT.

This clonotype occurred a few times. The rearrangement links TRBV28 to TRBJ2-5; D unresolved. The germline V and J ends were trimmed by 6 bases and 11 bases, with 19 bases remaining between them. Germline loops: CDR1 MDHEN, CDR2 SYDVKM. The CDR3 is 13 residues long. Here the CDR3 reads CASSSPSPVEQYF. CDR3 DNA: TGTGCCAGCAGCTCCCCTTCACCAGTGGAGCAGTACTTC.